This TCR beta chain was captured by sequencing in a study of blood T cell repertoires in COVID-19. Background on the study: COVID-19 samples collected from the United States, Italy and Spain covered acute and convalescent phases. Nucleic acid was either cDNA or gDNA, and it came from T cells, B-cell-depleted T cells, or PBMCs.

CDR1 is LNHDA, CDR2 SQIVND, per germline (reference sequence). V gave up 4 bases and J gave up 0 bases, with 13 bases separating them. The CDR3 extends over 16 amino acids. Source study methods: Estimates of nucleated cell counts were drawn from the amplification of reference gene primers. Libraries were prepared by immunoSEQ multiplex PCR; TCRdb keeps only in-frame clonotypes and omits some of them. V and J calls plus clone size are reproduced from that table; the DNA served to infer D and trimming. The sample has under 250,000 clones, almost 90% seen once; the top ten hold less than 3.5%. The origin of this receptor is a woman aged 55 to 70 with acute or convalescent COVID-19. The chain joins TRBV19 to TRBJ1-5, with D tentatively TRBD1 (6 bases). Sample: peripheral blood. The chain's CDR3 is CASSSPQGNSNQPQHF. Here the CDR3 DNA reads TGTGCCAGTAGTAGCCCGCAGGGGAATAGCAATCAGCCCCAGCATTTT.